This T cell receptor beta chain was sequenced for a study of regulatory T cells in long-lasting Graves disease. This clonotype was detected ten times or more. Time point in this sample: newly diagnosed GD, antithyroid drugs for less than 3 months. Scientists built the TCR library using RNA that was extracted from PBMCs. J lost 2 bases, V lost 6 bases, and 9 bases had no gene match. The CDR3 sequence is 15 residues long. Library construction for TCR beta used iRepertoire HTBI primers and Arm-PCR of CDR3 regions. TCRdb re-analysed the multiplex PCR reads in MiXCR, keeping a single row per CDR3 protein. The repertoire holds 540,000 or so distinct CDR3 sequences, with about 14% as singletons. Separately, the same data were catalogued under a study of T cells in Graves' hyperthyroidism and ophthalmopathy.

Source: peripheral blood mononuclear cells (PBMCs), taken at new diagnosis, from a patient treated with antithyroid drugs. This receptor was identified in a man aged 25-40 years with Graves disease. V gene TRBV12-3 or TRBV12-4 combines with J gene TRBJ2-7, with 8 bases lining up with TRBD2. CDR3 amino acids: CASSGDGRATYEQYF. In DNA, the CDR3 is TGTGCCAGCAGCGGTGACGGGAGGGCCACCTACGAGCAGTACTTC.